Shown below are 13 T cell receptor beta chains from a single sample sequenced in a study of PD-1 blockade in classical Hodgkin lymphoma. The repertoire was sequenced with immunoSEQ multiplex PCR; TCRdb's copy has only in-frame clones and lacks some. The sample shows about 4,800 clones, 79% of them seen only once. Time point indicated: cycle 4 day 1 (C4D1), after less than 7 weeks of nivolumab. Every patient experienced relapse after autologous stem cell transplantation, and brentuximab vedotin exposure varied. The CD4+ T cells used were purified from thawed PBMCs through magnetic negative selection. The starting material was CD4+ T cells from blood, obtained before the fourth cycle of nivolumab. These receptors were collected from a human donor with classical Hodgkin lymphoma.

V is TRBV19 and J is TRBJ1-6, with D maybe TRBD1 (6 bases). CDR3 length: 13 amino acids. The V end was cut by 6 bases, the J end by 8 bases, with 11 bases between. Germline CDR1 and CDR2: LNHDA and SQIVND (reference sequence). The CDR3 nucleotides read TGTGCCAGTAGAACAGGGATGGATTCACCCCTCCACTTT. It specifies CASRTGMDSPLHF.

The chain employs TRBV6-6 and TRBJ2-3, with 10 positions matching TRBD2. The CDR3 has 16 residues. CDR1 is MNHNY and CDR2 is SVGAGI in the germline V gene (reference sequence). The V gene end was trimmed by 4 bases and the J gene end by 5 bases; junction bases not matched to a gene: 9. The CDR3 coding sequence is TGTGCCAGCAGTTTTAACGGGGCTAGCGGGGGAGATACGCAGTATTTT. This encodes CASSFNGASGGDTQYF.

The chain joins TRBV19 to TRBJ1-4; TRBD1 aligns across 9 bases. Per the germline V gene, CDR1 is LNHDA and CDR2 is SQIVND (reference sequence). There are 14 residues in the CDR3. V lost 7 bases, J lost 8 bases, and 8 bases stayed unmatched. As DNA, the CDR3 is TGTGCCAGTACCCCGGACAGGGGAACCGAAAAACTGTTTTTT. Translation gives CASTPDRGTEKLFF.

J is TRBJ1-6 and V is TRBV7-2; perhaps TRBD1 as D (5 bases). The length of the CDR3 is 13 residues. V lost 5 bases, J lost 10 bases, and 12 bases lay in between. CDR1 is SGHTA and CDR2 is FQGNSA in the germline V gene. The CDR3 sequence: CASSPGAGSPLHF. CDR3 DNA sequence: TGTGCCAGCAGCCCCGGGGCAGGCTCACCCCTCCACTTT.

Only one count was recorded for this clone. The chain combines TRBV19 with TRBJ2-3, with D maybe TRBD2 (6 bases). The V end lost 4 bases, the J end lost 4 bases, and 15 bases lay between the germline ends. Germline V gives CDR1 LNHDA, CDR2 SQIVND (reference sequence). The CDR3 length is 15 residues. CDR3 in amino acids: CASSSGVGGSDTQYF. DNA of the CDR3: TGTGCCAGTAGTAGCGGGGTAGGAGGCTCAGATACGCAGTATTTT.

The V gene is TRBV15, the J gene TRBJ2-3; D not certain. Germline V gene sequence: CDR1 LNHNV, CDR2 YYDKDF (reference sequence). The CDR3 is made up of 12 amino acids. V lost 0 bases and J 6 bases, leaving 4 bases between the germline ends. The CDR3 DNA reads TGTGCCACCAGCAGAGATAAGGATACGCAGTATTTT. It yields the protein CATSRDKDTQYF.

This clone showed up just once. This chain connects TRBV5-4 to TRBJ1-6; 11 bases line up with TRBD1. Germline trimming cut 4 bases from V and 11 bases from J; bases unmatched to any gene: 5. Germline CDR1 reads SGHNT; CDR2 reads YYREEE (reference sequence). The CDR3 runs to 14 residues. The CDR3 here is CASSLDRGLTPLHF. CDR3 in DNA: TGTGCCAGCAGCCTGGACAGGGGGCTTACACCCCTCCACTTT.

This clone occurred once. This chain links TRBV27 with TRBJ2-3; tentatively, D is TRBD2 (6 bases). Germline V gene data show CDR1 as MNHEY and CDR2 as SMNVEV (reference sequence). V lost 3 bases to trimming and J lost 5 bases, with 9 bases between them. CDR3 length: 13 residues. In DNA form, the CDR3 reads TGTGCCAGCAGTTTCTTGGGGGGAGATACGCAGTATTTT. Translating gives CASSFLGGDTQYF.

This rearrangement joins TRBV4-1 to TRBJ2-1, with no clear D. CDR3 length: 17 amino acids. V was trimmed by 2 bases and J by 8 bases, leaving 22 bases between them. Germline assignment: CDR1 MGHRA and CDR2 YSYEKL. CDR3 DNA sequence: TGCGCCAGCAGCCAAAGACCCCTCGTTGGGCCCCCGGATGAGCAGTTCTTC. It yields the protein CASSQRPLVGPPDEQFF.

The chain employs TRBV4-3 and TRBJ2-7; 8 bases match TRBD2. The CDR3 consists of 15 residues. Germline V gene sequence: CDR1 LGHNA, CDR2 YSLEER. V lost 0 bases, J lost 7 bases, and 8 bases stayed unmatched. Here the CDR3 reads CASSQDGGGFWEQYF. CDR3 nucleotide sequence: TGCGCCAGCAGCCAAGATGGCGGGGGGTTTTGGGAGCAGTACTTC.

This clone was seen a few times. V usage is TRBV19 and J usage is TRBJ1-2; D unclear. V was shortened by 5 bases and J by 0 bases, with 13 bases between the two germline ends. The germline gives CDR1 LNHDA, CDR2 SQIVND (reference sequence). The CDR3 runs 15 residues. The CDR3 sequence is CASSPRRETNYGYTF. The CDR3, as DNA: TGTGCCAGTAGTCCTCGACGGGAAACTAACTATGGCTACACCTTC.

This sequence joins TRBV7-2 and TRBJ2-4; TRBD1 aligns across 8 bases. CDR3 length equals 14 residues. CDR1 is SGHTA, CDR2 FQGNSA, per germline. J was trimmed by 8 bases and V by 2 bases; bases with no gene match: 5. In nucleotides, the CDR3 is TGTGCCAGCAGCTTACAGGGGGCAGGAGACATTCAGTACTTC. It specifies CASSLQGAGDIQYF.

CDR3 amino acids: CAWSRQSPNTEAFF. CDR3 nucleotides: TGTGCCTGGAGTCGACAGTCCCCGAACACTGAAGCTTTCTTT. The rearrangement joins TRBV30 to TRBJ1-1; TRBD1 is a possible D gene (5 bases). The V and J ends lost 2 bases and 1 base respectively, with 11 bases between them. This CDR3 has 14 amino acids. The germline gives CDR1 GTSNPN, CDR2 SVGIG (reference sequence). Full variable domain (rest looked up from reference TRBV30 and TRBJ1-1): SQTIHQWPATLVQPVGSPLSLECTVEGTSNPNLYWYRQAAGRGLQLLFYSVGIGQISSEVPQNLSASRPQDRQFILSSKKLLLSDSGFYLCAWSRQSPNTEAFFGQGTRLTVV.